Listed here is a single T cell receptor (beta chain). Its antigen is undetermined. PCR involved 60 Vbeta and 13 Jbeta primers. Libraries were prepared by immunoSEQ multiplex PCR; TCRdb keeps only in-frame clonotypes and omits some of them. The data contain more than 150,000 clones, 84% of them singletons. J was trimmed by 4 bases and V by 5 bases; bases with no gene match: 17. The CDR3 runs to 17 residues. The germline gives CDR1 SEHNR, CDR2 FQNEAQ (reference sequence). These data belong to a study of cytomegalovirus exposure and HLA in healthy donors. Broader study findings: V segments that were indistinguishable, TRBV6-2 and TRBV6-3 among them, were omitted from analysis.

The chain links TRBV7-9 to TRBJ2-7, with 7 bases fitting TRBD2. Input material: PBMCs. This sequence was found in a boy aged 2-9 years in good health and CMV-seronegative. In nucleotides, the CDR3 is TGTGCCAGCAGCACCCTCGATGGGGGGGGGATATCTTACGAGCAGTACTTC. It codes for CASSTLDGGGISYEQYF.